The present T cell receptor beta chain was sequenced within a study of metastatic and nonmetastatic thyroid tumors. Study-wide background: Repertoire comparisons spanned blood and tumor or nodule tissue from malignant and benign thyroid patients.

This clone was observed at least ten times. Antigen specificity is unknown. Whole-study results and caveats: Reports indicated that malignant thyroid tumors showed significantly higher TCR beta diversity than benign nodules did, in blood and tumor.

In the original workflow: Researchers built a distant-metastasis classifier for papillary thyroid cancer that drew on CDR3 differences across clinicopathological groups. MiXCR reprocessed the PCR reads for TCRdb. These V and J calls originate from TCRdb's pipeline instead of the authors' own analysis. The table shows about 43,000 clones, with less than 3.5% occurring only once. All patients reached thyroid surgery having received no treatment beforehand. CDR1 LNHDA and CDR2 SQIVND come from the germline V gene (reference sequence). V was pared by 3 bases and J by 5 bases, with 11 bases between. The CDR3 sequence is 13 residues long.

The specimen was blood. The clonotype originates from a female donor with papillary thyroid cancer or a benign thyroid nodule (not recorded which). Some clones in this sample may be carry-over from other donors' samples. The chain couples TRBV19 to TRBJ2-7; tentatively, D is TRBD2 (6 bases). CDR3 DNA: TGTGCCAGTAGTATGCGGGGAAACGACGAGCAGTACTTC. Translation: CASSMRGNDEQYF.